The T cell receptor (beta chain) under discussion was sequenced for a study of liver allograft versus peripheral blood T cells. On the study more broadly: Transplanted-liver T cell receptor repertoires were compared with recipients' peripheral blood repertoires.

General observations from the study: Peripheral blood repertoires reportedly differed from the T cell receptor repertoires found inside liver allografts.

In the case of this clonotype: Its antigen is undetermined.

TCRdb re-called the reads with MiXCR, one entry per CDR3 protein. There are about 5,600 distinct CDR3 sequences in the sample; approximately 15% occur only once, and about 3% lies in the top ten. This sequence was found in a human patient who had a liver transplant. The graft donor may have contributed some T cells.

The CDR3 DNA reads as TGTGCCAGCAGTTTAAAGGAGGGTGGCGTATCCTCCTACGAGCAGTACTTC. Its protein is CASSLKEGGVSSYEQYF. The chain has TRBV27 and TRBJ2-7, with D possibly being TRBD2 (6 bases). The V gene lost 2 bases and the J gene lost 0 bases, with 17 bases spanning the gap. The CDR3 has 17 residues. The germline gives CDR1 MNHEY, CDR2 SMNVEV (reference sequence).